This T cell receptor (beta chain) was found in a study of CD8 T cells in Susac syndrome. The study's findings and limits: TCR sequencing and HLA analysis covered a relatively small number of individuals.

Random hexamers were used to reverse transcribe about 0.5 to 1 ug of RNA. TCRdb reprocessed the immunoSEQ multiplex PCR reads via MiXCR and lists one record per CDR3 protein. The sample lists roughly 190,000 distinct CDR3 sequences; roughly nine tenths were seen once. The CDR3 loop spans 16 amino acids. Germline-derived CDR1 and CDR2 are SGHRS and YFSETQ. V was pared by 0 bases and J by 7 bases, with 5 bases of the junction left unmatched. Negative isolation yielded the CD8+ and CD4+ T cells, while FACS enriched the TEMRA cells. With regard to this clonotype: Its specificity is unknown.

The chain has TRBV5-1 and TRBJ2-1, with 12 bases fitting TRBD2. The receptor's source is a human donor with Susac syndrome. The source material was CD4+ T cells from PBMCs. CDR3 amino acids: CASSLAGLAGGNEQFF. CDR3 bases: TGCGCCAGCAGCTTGGCTGGCCTAGCGGGAGGGAATGAGCAGTTCTTC.